The TCR beta chain described here comes from a study of shared clonotypes between healthy human individuals. Sequenced by immunoSEQ multiplex PCR; TCRdb stores in-frame clones only, minus some. The repertoire holds some 2.1 million clones, with around 95% as singletons. Germline V lookup: CDR1 SGHTS, CDR2 YDEGEE. V shed 3 bases, J shed 6 bases, and the junction held 14 bases outside the gene matches. CDR3 size: 17 residues. The source is a man aged 18-30 years in good health. This chain uses TRBV5-8 with TRBJ2-1, with 8 bases matching TRBD2. The source material was naive CD4+ T cells sorted from blood. Specified subset: CD45RA+ positively selected. This CDR3 reads CASSSLKLAGISNEQFF. The CDR3 DNA follows: TGTGCCAGCAGCTCGTTAAAGCTAGCGGGCATTTCCAATGAGCAGTTCTTC.